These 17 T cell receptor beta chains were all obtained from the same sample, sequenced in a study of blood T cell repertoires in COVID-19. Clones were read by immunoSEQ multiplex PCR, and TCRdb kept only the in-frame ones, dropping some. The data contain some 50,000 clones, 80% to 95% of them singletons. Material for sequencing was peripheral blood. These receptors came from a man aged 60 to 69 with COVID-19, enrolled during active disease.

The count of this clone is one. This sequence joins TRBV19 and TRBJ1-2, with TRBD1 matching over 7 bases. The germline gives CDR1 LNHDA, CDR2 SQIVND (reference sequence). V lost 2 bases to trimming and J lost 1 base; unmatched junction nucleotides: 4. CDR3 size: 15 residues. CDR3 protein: CASSIPTGINYGYTF. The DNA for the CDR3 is TGTGCCAGTAGTATACCGACAGGGATTAACTATGGCTACACCTTC.

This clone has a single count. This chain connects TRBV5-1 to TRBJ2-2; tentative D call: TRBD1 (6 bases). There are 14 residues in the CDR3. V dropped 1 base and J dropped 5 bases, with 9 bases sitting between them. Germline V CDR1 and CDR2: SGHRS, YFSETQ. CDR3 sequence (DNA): TGCGCCAGCAGCTTGCAGGGGCTTACCGGGGAGCTGTTTTTT. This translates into CASSLQGLTGELFF.

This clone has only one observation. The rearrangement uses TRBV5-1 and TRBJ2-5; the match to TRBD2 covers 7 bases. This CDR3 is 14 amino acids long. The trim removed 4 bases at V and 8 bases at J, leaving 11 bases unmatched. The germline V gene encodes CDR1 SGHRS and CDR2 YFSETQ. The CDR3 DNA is TGCGCCAGCAGCGAGAGGGAGGGCCGAGGAACCCAGTACTTC. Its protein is CASSEREGRGTQYF.

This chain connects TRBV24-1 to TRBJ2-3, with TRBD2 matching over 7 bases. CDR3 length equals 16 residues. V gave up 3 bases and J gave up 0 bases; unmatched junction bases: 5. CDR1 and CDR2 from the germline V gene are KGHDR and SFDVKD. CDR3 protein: CATSDPGRGSTDTQYF. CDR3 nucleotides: TGTGCCACCAGTGATCCAGGGAGGGGAAGCACAGATACGCAGTATTTT.

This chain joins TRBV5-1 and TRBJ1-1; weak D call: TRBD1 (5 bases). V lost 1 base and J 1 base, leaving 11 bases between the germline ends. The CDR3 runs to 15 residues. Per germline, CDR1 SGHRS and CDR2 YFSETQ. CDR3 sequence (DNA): TGCGCCAGCAGCTTGCGGGGGGAGAAGAACACTGAAGCTTTCTTT. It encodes CASSLRGEKNTEAFF.

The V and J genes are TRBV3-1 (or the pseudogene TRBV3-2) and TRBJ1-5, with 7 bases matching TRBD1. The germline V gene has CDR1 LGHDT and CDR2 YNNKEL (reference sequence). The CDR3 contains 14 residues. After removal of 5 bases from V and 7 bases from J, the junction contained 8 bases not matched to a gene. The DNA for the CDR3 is TGTGCCAGCAGCTTCCGACAGGGTGACCAGCCCCAGCATTTT. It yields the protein CASSFRQGDQPQHF.

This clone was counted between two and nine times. Written as DNA, the CDR3 is TGTGCCAGCAGCCCGGCCCCGGAGTCGACCCAGTACTTC. Its protein is CASSPAPESTQYF. The gene calls are TRBV7-3 and TRBJ2-5; no firm D call. Trimming removed 5 bases at V and 7 bases at J, with 14 bases between. The CDR3 length is 13 residues. Germline values: CDR1 SGHTA, CDR2 FQGTGA.

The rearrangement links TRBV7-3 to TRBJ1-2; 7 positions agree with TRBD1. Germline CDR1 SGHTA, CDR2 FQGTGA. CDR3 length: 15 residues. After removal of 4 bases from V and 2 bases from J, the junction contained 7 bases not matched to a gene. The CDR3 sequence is CASSSGRGQNYGYTF. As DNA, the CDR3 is TGTGCCAGCAGCTCTGGAAGGGGGCAAAACTATGGCTACACCTTC.

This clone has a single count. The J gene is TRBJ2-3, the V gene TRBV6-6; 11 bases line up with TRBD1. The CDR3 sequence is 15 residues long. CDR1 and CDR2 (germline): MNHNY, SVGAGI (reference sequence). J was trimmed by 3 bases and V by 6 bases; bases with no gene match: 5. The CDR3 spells CASSTRDRGTDTQYF. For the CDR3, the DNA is TGTGCCAGCAGCACCCGGGACAGGGGGACAGATACGCAGTATTTT.

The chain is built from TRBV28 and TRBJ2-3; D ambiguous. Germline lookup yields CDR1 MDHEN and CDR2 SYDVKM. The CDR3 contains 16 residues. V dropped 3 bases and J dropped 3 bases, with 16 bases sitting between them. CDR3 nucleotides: TGTGCCAGCAGTTTCGGCAGCCAACTCAGGACAGATACGCAGTATTTT. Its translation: CASSFGSQLRTDTQYF.

This chain's CDR3 is CAISGTGTFRRTYEQYF. CDR3 DNA: TGTGCCATCAGTGGGACCGGGACTTTCCGGAGGACCTACGAGCAGTACTTC. The rearrangement uses TRBV10-3 and TRBJ2-7, with TRBD2 as a possible D gene (6 bases). The CDR3 spans 17 residues. Germline assignment: CDR1 ENHRY and CDR2 SYGVKD. V lost 4 bases and J lost 2, with 21 bases in between.

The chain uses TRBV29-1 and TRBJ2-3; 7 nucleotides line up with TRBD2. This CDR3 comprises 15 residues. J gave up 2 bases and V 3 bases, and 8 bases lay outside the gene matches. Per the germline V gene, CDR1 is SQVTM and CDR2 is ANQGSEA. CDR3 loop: CSVDPGGLLTDTQYF. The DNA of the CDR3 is TGCAGCGTTGATCCTGGGGGACTACTCACAGATACGCAGTATTTT.

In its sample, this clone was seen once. CDR3 DNA: TGTGCCAGCAGTTTAGGGCCGACAGGGGCCAATCAGCCCCAGCATTTT. Amino acids: CASSLGPTGANQPQHF. The chain is built from TRBV27 and TRBJ1-5; TRBD1 matches 8 bases. This CDR3 comprises 16 residues. CDR1 is MNHEY and CDR2 is SMNVEV in the germline V gene (reference sequence). With V trimmed by 2 bases and J by 3 bases, 6 bases remained unmatched.

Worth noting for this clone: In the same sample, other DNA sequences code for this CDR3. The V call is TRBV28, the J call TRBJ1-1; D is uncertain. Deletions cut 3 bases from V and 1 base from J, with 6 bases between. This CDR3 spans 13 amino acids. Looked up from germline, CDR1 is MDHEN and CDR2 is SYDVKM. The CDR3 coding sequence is TGTGCCAGCAGTTTCCCGGGGAACACTGAAGCTTTCTTT. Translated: CASSFPGNTEAFF.

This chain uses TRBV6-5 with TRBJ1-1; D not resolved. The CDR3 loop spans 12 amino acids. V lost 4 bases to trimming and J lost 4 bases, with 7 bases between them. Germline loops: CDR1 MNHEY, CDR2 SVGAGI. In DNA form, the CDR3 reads TGTGCCAGCAGTTCCGTTTCCACTGAAGCTTTCTTT. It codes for CASSSVSTEAFF.

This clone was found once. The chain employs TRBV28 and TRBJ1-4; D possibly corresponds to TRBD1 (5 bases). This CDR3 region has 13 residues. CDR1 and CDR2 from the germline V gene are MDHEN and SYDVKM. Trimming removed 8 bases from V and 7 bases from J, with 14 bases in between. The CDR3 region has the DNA TGTGCCAGCGGCGGGGGGGGTCTTGAAAAACTGTTTTTT. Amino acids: CASGGGGLEKLFF.

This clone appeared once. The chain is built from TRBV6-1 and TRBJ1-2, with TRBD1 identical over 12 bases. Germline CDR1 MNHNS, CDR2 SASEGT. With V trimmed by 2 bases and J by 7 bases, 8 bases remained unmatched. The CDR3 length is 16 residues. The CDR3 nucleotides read TGTGCCAGCAGTGAATCCCCGGGACAGGGGGCACTTGGCTACACCTTC. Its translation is CASSESPGQGALGYTF.